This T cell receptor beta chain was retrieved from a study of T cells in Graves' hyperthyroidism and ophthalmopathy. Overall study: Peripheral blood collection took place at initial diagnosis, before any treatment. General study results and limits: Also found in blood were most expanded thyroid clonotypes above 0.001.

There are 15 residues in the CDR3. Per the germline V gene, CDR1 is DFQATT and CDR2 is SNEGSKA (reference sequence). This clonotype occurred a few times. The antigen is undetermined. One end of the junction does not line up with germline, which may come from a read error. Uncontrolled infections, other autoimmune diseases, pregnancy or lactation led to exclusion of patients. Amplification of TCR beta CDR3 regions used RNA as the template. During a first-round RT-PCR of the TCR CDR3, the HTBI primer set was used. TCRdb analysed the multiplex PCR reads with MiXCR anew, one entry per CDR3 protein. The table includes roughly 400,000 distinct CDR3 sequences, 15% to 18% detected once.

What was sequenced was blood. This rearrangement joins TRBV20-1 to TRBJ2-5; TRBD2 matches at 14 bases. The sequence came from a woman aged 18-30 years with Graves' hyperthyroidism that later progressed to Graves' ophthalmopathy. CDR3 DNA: TGCAGTGCTAGGGGGACTAGCGGGAGCGGGGAGACCCGGTACTTC. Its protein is CSARGTSGSGETRYF.